This T cell receptor (beta chain) was identified during a study of blood T cell repertoires in COVID-19. About the study: Spain, Italy and the United States supplied samples that represented acute and convalescent COVID-19. Nucleic acid was either cDNA or gDNA, and it came from T cells, B-cell-depleted T cells, or PBMCs.

How the authors handled the data: Amplified reference gene primers provided the basis for estimating nucleated cell counts. Using immunoSEQ multiplex PCR, the repertoire was profiled, and TCRdb retains in-frame clones only, with some absent. The DNA gave D and trimming, while V, J and clone size come from that table. The top ten hold 2.2% of the sample, which has about 260,000 clones, about 90% seen once. V lost 4 bases, J lost 9 bases, and 6 bases stayed unmatched. Germline V lookup: CDR1 MNHEY, CDR2 SVGAGI. The CDR3 totals 13 residues. The specimen sequenced was peripheral blood. The sequence was collected from a woman aged 50 to 65 who had recovered from COVID-19. The rearrangement joins TRBV6-5 to TRBJ1-5, with TRBD1 matching over 7 bases. The CDR3 DNA reads TGTGCCAGCAGTTCGGGACAGTTATCGCCCCAGCATTTT. It encodes CASSSGQLSPQHF.